These 8 T cell receptor beta chains originate from one sample sequenced in a study of T-cell memory formation after mild COVID-19. TCRdb reprocessed the 5' RACE reads with MiXCR, giving one entry per CDR3 protein. The sample carries around 200,000 distinct CDR3 sequences, around a sixth recorded once. The sample was PBMCs or a T cell subset sorted from them (not recorded which). Receptor source: a young man who had mild COVID-19 (a few samples of this study predate the infection). Cell type and time point are not known.

The chain couples TRBV5-1 to TRBJ1-4, with D possibly matching TRBD1 (5 bases). Trimming stripped 0 bases from V and 0 bases from J, with 6 bases between. CDR3 length equals 15 residues. The V gene's germline CDR1 is SGHRS and CDR2 YFSETQ. CDR3 protein: CASSLEGATNEKLFF. The CDR3 DNA reads as TGCGCCAGCAGCTTGGAAGGGGCAACTAATGAAAAACTGTTTTTT.

The rearrangement joins TRBV7-3 to TRBJ1-1, with TRBD1 matching over 7 bases. Germline CDR1 is SGHTA and CDR2 is FQGTGA. Unmatched junction bases numbered 5, after V lost 4 bases and J lost 6 bases. The CDR3 covers 13 residues. For the CDR3, the DNA is TGTGCCAGCAGCTGGTACAGGGGATCTGAAGCTTTCTTT. It codes for CASSWYRGSEAFF.

The chain uses TRBV5-1 and TRBJ1-4, with D possibly being TRBD1 (6 bases). From germline, CDR1 is SGHRS and CDR2 YFSETQ. V lost 4 bases, J lost 8 bases, and 15 bases lay in between. The CDR3 contains 14 residues. The CDR3 DNA follows: TGCGCCAGCAGCGGATCGGGGGGCTGGGAAAAACTGTTTTTT. Protein sequence: CASSGSGGWEKLFF.

The V gene is TRBV12-3 or TRBV12-4, the J gene TRBJ2-6; unclear D gene. This CDR3 spans 15 amino acids. Trimming cost V 6 bases and J 0 bases, with 9 bases left between them. The CDR3 nucleotides are TGTGCCAGCAGCTCGACGGGCTCTGGGGCCAACGTCCTGACTTTC. Protein sequence: CASSSTGSGANVLTF.

This clonotype was found a few times. The chain is built from TRBV4-1 and TRBJ1-2; 7 nucleotides match TRBD1. Germline CDR1 reads MGHRA; CDR2 reads YSYEKL. The junction had 9 bases not matched to a gene; V was cut back by 5 bases and J by 0 bases. This CDR3 has 16 amino acids. The CDR3 DNA follows: TGCGCCAGCAGCTTTACCGGGACAGCGGCTAACTATGGCTACACCTTC. It is translated as CASSFTGTAANYGYTF.

The V call is TRBV7-2, the J call TRBJ2-1; D remains unclear. Germline loops: CDR1 SGHTA, CDR2 FQGNSA. V shed 4 bases and J shed 5 bases, with 9 bases lying between them. The CDR3 covers 13 residues. The CDR3 DNA sequence: TGTGCCAGCAGCTCCCGGCGGAACAATGAGCAGTTCTTC. Translating gives CASSSRRNNEQFF. The whole variable domain, remainder taken from reference TRBV7-2 and TRBJ2-1, is GAGVSQSPSNKVTEKGKDVELRCDPISGHTALYWYRQSLGQGLEFLIYFQGNSAPDKSGLPSDRFSAERTGGSVSTLTIQRTQQEDSAVYLCASSSRRNNEQFFGPGTRLTVL.

This clonotype was counted between two and nine times. The V call is TRBV7-2, the J call TRBJ1-2; D remains unclear. V shed 4 bases and J shed 6 bases, with 21 bases lying between them. This CDR3 has 16 residues. Germline lookup yields CDR1 SGHTA and CDR2 FQGNSA. The chain's CDR3 is CASSSITQDRGHGYTF. CDR3 DNA sequence: TGTGCCAGCAGCTCGATAACCCAAGACCGAGGCCATGGCTACACCTTC. Full variable domain (rest looked up from reference TRBV7-2 and TRBJ1-2): GAGVSQSPSNKVTEKGKDVELRCDPISGHTALYWYRQSLGQGLEFLIYFQGNSAPDKSGLPSDRFSAERTGGSVSTLTIQRTQQEDSAVYLCASSSITQDRGHGYTFGSGTRLTVV.

The rearrangement joins TRBV29-1 to TRBJ1-2, with 7 bases lining up with TRBD1. With V trimmed by 7 bases and J by 4 bases, 6 bases remained unmatched. CDR3 length equals 12 residues. Per the germline V gene, CDR1 is SQVTM and CDR2 is ANQGSEA. The CDR3 region is CSAAGTAYGYTF. The CDR3 coding sequence is TGCAGCGCTGCAGGGACAGCCTATGGCTACACCTTC. Drawing the rest from reference TRBV29-1 and TRBJ1-2, the complete variable domain is SAVISQKPSRDICQRGTSLTIQCQVDSQVTMMFWYRQQPGQSLTLIATANQGSEATYESGFVIDKFPISRPNLTFSTLTVSNMSPEDSSIYLCSAAGTAYGYTFGSGTRLTVV.